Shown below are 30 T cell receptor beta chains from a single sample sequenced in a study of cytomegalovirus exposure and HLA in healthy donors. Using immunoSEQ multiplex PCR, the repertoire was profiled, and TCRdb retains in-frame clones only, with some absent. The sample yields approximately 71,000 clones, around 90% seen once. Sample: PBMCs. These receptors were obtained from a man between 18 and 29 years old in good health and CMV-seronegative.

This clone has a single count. The CDR3, as DNA: TGTGCCAGCAGCGGGGTTACCCGGGTTGGCTACACCTTC. The encoded protein is CASSGVTRVGYTF. The chain links TRBV9 to TRBJ1-2; D not certain. CDR1 SGDLS and CDR2 YYNGEE come from the germline V gene. The V and J ends lost 3 bases and 7 bases respectively, with 13 bases between them. The CDR3 is 13 amino acids.

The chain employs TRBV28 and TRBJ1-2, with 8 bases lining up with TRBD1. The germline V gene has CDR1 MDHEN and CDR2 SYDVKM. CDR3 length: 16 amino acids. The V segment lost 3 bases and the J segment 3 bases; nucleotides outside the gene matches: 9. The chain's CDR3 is CASSLPPGQAYYGYTF. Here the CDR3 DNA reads TGTGCCAGCAGTTTGCCTCCGGGACAGGCTTACTATGGCTACACCTTC.

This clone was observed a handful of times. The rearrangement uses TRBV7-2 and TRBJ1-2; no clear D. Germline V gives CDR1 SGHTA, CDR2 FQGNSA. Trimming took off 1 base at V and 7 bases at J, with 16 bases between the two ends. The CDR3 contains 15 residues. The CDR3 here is CASSLGIARPAGYTF. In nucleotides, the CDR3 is TGTGCCAGCAGCTTAGGCATCGCCAGGCCCGCTGGCTACACCTTC.

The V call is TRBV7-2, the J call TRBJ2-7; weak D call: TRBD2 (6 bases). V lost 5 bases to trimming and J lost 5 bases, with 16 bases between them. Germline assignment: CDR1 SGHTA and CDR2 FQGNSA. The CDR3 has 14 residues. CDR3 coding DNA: TGTGCCAGCAGCCCATCGAGCAGGGAGGACGAGCAGTACTTC. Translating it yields CASSPSSREDEQYF.

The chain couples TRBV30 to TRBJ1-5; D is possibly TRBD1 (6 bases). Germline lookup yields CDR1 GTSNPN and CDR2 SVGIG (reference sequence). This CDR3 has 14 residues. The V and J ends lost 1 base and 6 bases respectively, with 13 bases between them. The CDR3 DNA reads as TGTGCCTGGAGTGCCGAGGGGGTGGGTCAGCCCCAGCATTTT. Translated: CAWSAEGVGQPQHF.

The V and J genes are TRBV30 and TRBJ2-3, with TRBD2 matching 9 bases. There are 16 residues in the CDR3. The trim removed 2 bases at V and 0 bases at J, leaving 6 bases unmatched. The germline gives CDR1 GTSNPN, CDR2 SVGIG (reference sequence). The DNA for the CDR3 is TGTGCCTGGAGTAATGGACTAGCGAGGAGCACAGATACGCAGTATTTT. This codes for CAWSNGLARSTDTQYF.

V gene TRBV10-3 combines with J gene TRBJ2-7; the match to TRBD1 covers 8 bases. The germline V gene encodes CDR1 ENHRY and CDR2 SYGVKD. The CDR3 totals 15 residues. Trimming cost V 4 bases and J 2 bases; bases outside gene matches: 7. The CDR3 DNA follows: TGTGCCATCAGTGTAAACGGACAGGGCCCCTACGAGCAGTACTTC. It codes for CAISVNGQGPYEQYF.

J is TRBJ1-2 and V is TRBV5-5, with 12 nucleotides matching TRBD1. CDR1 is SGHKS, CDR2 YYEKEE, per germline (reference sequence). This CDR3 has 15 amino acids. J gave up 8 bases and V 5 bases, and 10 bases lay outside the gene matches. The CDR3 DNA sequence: TGTGCCAGCAGTACCTCGGGACAGGGGGCTAGGGGCTACACCTTC. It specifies CASSTSGQGARGYTF.

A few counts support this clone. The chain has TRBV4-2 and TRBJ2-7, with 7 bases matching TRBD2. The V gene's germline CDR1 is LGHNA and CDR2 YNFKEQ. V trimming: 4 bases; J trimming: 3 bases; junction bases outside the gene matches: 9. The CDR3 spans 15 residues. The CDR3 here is CASSPQLARIYEQYF. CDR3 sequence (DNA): TGTGCCAGCAGCCCCCAACTAGCGAGGATCTACGAGCAGTACTTC.

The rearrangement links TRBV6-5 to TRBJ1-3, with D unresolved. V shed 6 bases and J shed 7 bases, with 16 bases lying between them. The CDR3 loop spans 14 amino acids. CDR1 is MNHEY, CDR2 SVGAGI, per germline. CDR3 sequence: CASRLDSRGNTIYF. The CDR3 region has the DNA TGTGCCAGCAGACTCGACTCCCGCGGCAACACCATATATTTT.

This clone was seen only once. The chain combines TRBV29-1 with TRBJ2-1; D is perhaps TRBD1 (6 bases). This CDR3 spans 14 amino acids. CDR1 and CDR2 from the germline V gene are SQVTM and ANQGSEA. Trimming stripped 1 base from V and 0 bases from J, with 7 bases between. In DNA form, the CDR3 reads TGCAGCGTTGAAGCGGACAGCTCCTACAATGAGCAGTTCTTC. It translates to CSVEADSSYNEQFF.

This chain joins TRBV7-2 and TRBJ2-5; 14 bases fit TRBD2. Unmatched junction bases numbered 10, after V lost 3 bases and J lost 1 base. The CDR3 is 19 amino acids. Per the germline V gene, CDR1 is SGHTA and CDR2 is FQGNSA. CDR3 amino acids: CASSLGLAGDWVAQETQYF. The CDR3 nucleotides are TGTGCCAGCAGCTTGGGACTAGCGGGAGATTGGGTCGCCCAAGAGACCCAGTACTTC.

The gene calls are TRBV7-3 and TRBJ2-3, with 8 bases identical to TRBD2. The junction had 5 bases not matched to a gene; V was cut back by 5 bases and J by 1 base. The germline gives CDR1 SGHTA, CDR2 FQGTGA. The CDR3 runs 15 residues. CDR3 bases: TGTGCCAGCAGCCCGGGGGGGGGAGGCACAGATACGCAGTATTTT. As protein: CASSPGGGGTDTQYF.

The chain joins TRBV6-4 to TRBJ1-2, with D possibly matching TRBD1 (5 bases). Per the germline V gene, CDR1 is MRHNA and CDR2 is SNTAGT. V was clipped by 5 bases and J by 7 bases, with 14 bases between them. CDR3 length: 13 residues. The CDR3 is CASSLDGRAGYTF. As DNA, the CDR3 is TGTGCCAGCAGTTTAGATGGCAGGGCTGGCTACACCTTC.

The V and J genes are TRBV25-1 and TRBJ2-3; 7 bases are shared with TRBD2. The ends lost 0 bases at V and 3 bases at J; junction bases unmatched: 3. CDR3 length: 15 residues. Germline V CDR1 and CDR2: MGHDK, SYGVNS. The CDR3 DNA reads TGTGCCAGCAGTGAATATGGCGGGAGAACAGATACGCAGTATTTT. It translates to CASSEYGGRTDTQYF.

The CDR3 DNA follows: TGTGCCAGCAGCCCATCCCGGTTGGGACTAAACACCGGGGAGCTGTTTTTT. The encoded protein is CASSPSRLGLNTGELFF. This chain uses TRBV7-8 with TRBJ2-2; 7 bases align to TRBD2. The germline V gene has CDR1 SGHVS and CDR2 FQNEAQ. Unmatched junction bases numbered 11, after V lost 5 bases and J lost 2 bases. The CDR3 sequence is 17 residues long.

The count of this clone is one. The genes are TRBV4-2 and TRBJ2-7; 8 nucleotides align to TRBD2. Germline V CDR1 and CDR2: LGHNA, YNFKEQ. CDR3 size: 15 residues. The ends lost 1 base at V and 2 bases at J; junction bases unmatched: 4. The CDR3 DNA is TGTGCCAGCAGCCAAGGGAGCGGGAGTACCTACGAGCAGTACTTC. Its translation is CASSQGSGSTYEQYF.

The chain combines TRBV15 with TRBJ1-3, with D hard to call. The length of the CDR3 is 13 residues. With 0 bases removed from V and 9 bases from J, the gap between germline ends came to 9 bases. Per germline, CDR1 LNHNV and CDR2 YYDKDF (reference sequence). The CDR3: CATSRDLRSTIYF. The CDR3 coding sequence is TGTGCCACCAGCAGAGATCTGCGGAGCACCATATATTTT.

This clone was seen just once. The CDR3 DNA follows: TGCAGCGTCCAGCATCGGAGCAATGAGCAGTTCTTC. Residues: CSVQHRSNEQFF. The V call is TRBV29-1, the J call TRBJ2-1; D remains unclear. CDR3 size: 12 residues. Deletions cut 6 bases from V and 6 bases from J, with 12 bases between. Germline V CDR1 and CDR2: SQVTM, ANQGSEA.

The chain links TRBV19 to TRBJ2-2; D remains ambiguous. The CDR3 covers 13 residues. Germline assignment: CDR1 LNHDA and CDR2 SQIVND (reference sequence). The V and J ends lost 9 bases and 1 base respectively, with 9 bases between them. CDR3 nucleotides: TGTGCCAGCACTGTCTTGAACACCGGGGAGCTGTTTTTT. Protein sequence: CASTVLNTGELFF.

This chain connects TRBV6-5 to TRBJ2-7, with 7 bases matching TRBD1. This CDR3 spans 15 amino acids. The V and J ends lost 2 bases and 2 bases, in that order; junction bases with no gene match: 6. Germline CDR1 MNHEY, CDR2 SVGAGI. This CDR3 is CASSYATGLPYEQYF. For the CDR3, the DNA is TGTGCCAGCAGTTACGCGACAGGGCTACCCTACGAGCAGTACTTC.

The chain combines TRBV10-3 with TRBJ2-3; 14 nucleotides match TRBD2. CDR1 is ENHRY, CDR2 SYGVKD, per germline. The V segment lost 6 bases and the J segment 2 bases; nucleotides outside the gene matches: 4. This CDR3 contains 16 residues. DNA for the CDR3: TGTGCCATCAGCCCGGGACTAGCGGGAGCCACAGATACGCAGTATTTT. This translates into CAISPGLAGATDTQYF.

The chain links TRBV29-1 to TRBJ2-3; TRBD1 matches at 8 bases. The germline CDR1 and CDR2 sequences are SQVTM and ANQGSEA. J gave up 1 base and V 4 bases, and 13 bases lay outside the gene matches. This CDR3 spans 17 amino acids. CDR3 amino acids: CSVGGRGQAGGTDTQYF. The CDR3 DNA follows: TGCAGCGTTGGGGGCAGGGGGCAGGCAGGGGGCACAGATACGCAGTATTTT.

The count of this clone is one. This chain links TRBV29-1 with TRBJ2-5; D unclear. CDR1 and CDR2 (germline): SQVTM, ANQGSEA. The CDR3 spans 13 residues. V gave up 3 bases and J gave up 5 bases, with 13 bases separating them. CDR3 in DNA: TGCAGCGTTGAGCAACTTATTGCGGAGACCCAGTACTTC. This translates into CSVEQLIAETQYF.

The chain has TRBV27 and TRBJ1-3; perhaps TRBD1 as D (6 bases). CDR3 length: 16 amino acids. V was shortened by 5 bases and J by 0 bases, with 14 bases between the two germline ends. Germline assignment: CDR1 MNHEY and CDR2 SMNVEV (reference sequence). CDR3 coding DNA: TGTGCCAGCAGTAGACCGGGACATTCCTCTGGAAACACCATATATTTT. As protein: CASSRPGHSSGNTIYF.

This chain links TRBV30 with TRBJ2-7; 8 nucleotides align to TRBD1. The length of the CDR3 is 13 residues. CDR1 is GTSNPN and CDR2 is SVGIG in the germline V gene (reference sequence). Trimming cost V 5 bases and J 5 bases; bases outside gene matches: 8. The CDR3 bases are TGTGCCTGGGCAAGGGGACAGGACAACGAGCAGTACTTC. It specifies CAWARGQDNEQYF.

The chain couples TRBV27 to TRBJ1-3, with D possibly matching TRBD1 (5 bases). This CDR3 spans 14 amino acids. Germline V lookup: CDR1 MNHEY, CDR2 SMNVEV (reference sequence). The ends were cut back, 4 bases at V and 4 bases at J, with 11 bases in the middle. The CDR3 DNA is TGTGCCAGCAGTTATGGGGCATCGGGAAACACCATATATTTT. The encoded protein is CASSYGASGNTIYF.

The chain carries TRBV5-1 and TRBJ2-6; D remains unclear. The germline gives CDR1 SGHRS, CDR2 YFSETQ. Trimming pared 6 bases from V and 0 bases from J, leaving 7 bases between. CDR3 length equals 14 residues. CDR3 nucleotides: TGCGCCAGCACCCAGGACTCTGGGGCCAACGTCCTGACTTTC. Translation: CASTQDSGANVLTF.

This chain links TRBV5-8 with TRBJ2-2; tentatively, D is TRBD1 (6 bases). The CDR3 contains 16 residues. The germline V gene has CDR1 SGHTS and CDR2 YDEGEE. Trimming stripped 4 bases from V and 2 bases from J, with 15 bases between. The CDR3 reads CASSRGRGPNTGELFF. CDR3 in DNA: TGTGCCAGCAGCCGCGGCAGGGGACCTAACACCGGGGAGCTGTTTTTT.

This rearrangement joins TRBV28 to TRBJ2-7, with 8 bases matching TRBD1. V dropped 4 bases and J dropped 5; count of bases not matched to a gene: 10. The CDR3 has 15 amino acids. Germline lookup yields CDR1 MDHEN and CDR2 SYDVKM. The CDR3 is CASSSGTGGKDEQYF. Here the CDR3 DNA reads TGTGCCAGCAGTTCAGGGACAGGAGGCAAGGACGAGCAGTACTTC.